The next 31 T cell receptor beta chains were all read from a single sample in a study of vaccination and CD4 T cells after COVID-19. The Oncomine TCR Beta short-read assay sequenced DNA from cultured CD4+ T cells. TCRdb independently ran MiXCR on the PCR reads; one entry per CDR3 protein. The sample shows about 23,000 distinct CDR3 sequences, approximately 44% of them seen only once. Their target antigens are unknown. Treatment: roughly 11-day PBMC culture with coronavirus spike peptide pools or control peptides (ViraFEST assay). Source: CD4+ T cells from blood, cultured in vitro, taken before SARS-CoV-2 vaccination. The receptors derive from a human donor who received a COVID-19 vaccine.

About this clonotype: Mismatch with germline at one junction end may stem from a read error. The CDR3 loop reads CAITEARQGYEQYF. The CDR3, as DNA: TGTGCCATCACTGAGGCCCGACAGGGCTACGAGCAGTACTTC. V usage is TRBV10-3 and J usage is TRBJ2-7; TRBD1 agrees at 7 bases. Looked up from germline, CDR1 is ENHRY and CDR2 is SYGVKD. This CDR3 has 14 amino acids.

The chain has TRBV7-3 and TRBJ2-1; 8 bases match TRBD2. Germline V gene data show CDR1 as SGHTA and CDR2 as FQGTGA. The CDR3 extends over 16 amino acids. J gave up 2 bases and V 5 bases, and 8 bases lay outside the gene matches. CDR3 region: CASSQSGGAPYNEQFF. CDR3 sequence (DNA): TGTGCCAGCAGCCAATCGGGGGGGGCTCCCTACAATGAGCAGTTCTTC.

The V call is TRBV6-1, the J call TRBJ2-7; D perhaps matches TRBD1 (6 bases). Germline values: CDR1 MNHNS, CDR2 SASEGT. The CDR3 runs 13 residues. V lost 6 bases and J lost 3, with 12 bases in between. CDR3 nucleotides: TGTGCCAGCAGCCTTGGACAGCGCTACGAGCAGTACTTC. Translating gives CASSLGQRYEQYF.

The sample holds a few counts of this clonotype. The rearrangement uses TRBV12-3 or TRBV12-4 and TRBJ1-2, with a tentative D call TRBD1 (5 bases). The CDR3 loop spans 12 amino acids. V was clipped by 8 bases and J by 4 bases, with 11 bases between them. The CDR3 coding sequence is TGTGCCAGCCAGGGAGGGGTCTATGGCTACACCTTC. It encodes CASQGGVYGYTF.

V is TRBV19 and J is TRBJ1-5; D unclear. The CDR3 sequence is 16 residues long. Germline V gene sequence: CDR1 LNHDA, CDR2 SQIVND (reference sequence). V was cut by 7 bases and J by 3 bases, with 19 bases left in between. CDR3 bases: TGTGCCAGTACCCCTAGGACTGATGGGTCCAATCAGCCCCAGCATTTT. This codes for CASTPRTDGSNQPQHF.

The V call is TRBV20-1, the J call TRBJ1-4; D is uncertain. V shed 1 base and J shed 6 bases, with 18 bases lying between them. CDR3 size: 16 residues. Germline V gene data show CDR1 as DFQATT and CDR2 as SNEGSKA (reference sequence). The CDR3 region has the DNA TGCAGTGCTAGAGTGCTGGCGGACGGTTATTATGAAAAACTGTTTTTT. This encodes CSARVLADGYYEKLFF.

The genes are TRBV20-1 and TRBJ1-5; 8 positions match TRBD1. V lost 0 bases to trimming and J lost 0 bases; unmatched junction nucleotides: 10. This CDR3 has 18 amino acids. CDR1 and CDR2 (germline): DFQATT, SNEGSKA (reference sequence). This CDR3 is CSARDPGQGIDSNQPQHF. The DNA of the CDR3 is TGCAGTGCTAGAGACCCCGGACAGGGAATCGATAGCAATCAGCCCCAGCATTTT.

The chain recombines TRBV20-1 with TRBJ1-2, with D perhaps matching TRBD1 (6 bases). Trimming removed 0 bases at V and 4 bases at J, with 15 bases between. Per the germline V gene, CDR1 is DFQATT and CDR2 is SNEGSKA (reference sequence). The CDR3 covers 15 residues. The CDR3 protein is CSARELGQGSYGYTF. The CDR3, as DNA: TGCAGTGCTAGAGAGCTTGGGCAGGGGTCCTATGGCTACACCTTC.

The chain employs TRBV7-3 and TRBJ2-3, with D perhaps matching TRBD2 (5 bases). Per the germline V gene, CDR1 is SGHTA and CDR2 is FQGTGA. This CDR3 has 17 residues. V gave up 2 bases and J gave up 3 bases, with 18 bases separating them. CDR3 DNA: TGTGCCAGCAGCTTACCGTCCTTACAACGGGGAACAGATACGCAGTATTTT. Translating gives CASSLPSLQRGTDTQYF.

The gene calls are TRBV5-1 and TRBJ2-2, with TRBD1 matching 8 bases. CDR1 is SGHRS and CDR2 is YFSETQ in the germline V gene. V shed 4 bases and J 2 bases; nucleotides not matched to a gene: 7. This CDR3 has 16 residues. CDR3 sequence (DNA): TGCGCCAGCAGCCCCATGACAGGGGTTAACACCGGGGAGCTGTTTTTT. It encodes CASSPMTGVNTGELFF.

The rearrangement joins TRBV20-1 to TRBJ1-5, with 7 bases lining up with TRBD1. V shed 0 bases, J shed 6 bases, and the junction held 20 bases outside the gene matches. The CDR3 is 19 residues long. Germline V lookup: CDR1 DFQATT, CDR2 SNEGSKA (reference sequence). CDR3 DNA: TGCAGTGCTAGAGATATCGAATGGGGGGGCAGGGGGTCAAGTCAGCCCCAGCATTTT. Its translation: CSARDIEWGGRGSSQPQHF.

The chain recombines TRBV7-9 with TRBJ1-1; D remains ambiguous. V dropped 1 base and J dropped 1 base, with 7 bases sitting between them. Germline CDR1 is SEHNR and CDR2 is FQNEAQ (reference sequence). There are 14 residues in the CDR3. CDR3 bases: TGTGCCAGCAGCTTAGGGTCGGGGAACACTGAAGCTTTCTTT. Its protein is CASSLGSGNTEAFF.

The chain joins TRBV6-5 to TRBJ1-4, with D uncertain. CDR1 and CDR2 from the germline V gene are MNHEY and SVGAGI. Deletions cut 3 bases from V and 4 bases from J, with 3 bases between. This CDR3 contains 12 residues. The CDR3 region is CASSYGNEKLFF. DNA of the CDR3: TGTGCCAGCAGTTATGGTAATGAAAAACTGTTTTTT.

In its sample, this clonotype ranks as hyperexpanded. The J gene is TRBJ2-5, the V gene TRBV25-1, with D possibly called TRBD1 or TRBD2 (6 bases each). The CDR3 is 15 residues long. Germline V lookup: CDR1 MGHDK, CDR2 SYGVNS. With 2 bases removed from V and 4 bases from J, the gap between germline ends came to 14 bases. The CDR3 reads CASSEPRGAGETQYF. CDR3 in DNA: TGTGCCAGCAGTGAACCGAGGGGGGCAGGAGAGACCCAGTACTTC.

The V and J genes are TRBV6-4 and TRBJ2-3; D ambiguous. The CDR3 contains 15 residues. Germline V gene data show CDR1 as MRHNA and CDR2 as SNTAGT. Trimming took 10 bases from V and 0 from J, leaving 17 bases between them. For the CDR3, the DNA is TGTGCCACCAAAATGAACTACGCTAGCACAGATACGCAGTATTTT. It translates to CATKMNYASTDTQYF.

The table lists this clonotype with a few counts. The CDR3 region is CASSWWGIMGNQPQHF. The CDR3 DNA is TGTGCCAGCAGTTGGTGGGGTATCATGGGCAATCAGCCCCAGCATTTT. The chain employs TRBV6-2 or TRBV6-3 and TRBJ1-5; D is ambiguous. Trimming removed 4 bases from V and 2 bases from J, with 15 bases in between. There are 16 residues in the CDR3. Germline values: CDR1 MNHEY, CDR2 SVGEGT.

This chain connects TRBV6-2 or TRBV6-3 to TRBJ1-3, with D possibly matching TRBD1 (5 bases). Germline loops: CDR1 MNHEY, CDR2 SVGEGT. This CDR3 contains 15 residues. V shed 0 bases and J shed 1 base, with 7 bases lying between them. CDR3: CASSYSRGSGNTIYF. CDR3 bases: TGTGCCAGCAGTTACTCCCGGGGGTCTGGAAACACCATATATTTT.

The chain employs TRBV19 and TRBJ2-3; D is unclear. Germline assignment: CDR1 LNHDA and CDR2 SQIVND (reference sequence). Trimming shortened V by 5 bases and J by 0 bases, and 6 bases separated the two germline ends. The CDR3 contains 13 residues. The CDR3 sequence is CASSLGSTDTQYF. Written as DNA, the CDR3 is TGTGCCAGTAGTTTGGGTAGCACAGATACGCAGTATTTT.

This clonotype was seen once. The CDR3 loop reads CASRNNEQFF. The CDR3 DNA reads TGTGCCAGCAGGAACAATGAGCAGTTCTTC. This chain uses TRBV27 with TRBJ2-1; no clear D gene. The CDR3 is 10 residues long. CDR1 and CDR2 (germline): MNHEY, SMNVEV (reference sequence). Deletions cut 6 bases from V and 5 bases from J, with 2 bases between.

This sequence joins TRBV18 and TRBJ1-2; D is undetermined. Trimming took off 3 bases at V and 3 bases at J, with 8 bases between the two ends. The CDR3 consists of 13 residues. Germline values: CDR1 KGHSH, CDR2 LQKENI. CDR3 nucleotide sequence: TGTGCCAGCTCACCCGGACGGGACTATGGCTACACCTTC. Translating gives CASSPGRDYGYTF.

This clonotype was seen a handful of times. The chain carries TRBV27 and TRBJ2-7, with a tentative D call TRBD2 (6 bases). Germline-derived CDR1 and CDR2 are MNHEY and SMNVEV (reference sequence). V was trimmed by 7 bases and J by 4 bases, leaving 23 bases between them. The CDR3 totals 16 residues. In DNA form, the CDR3 reads TGTGCCAGCACTAAGTCCCTCCCGGGACTGGTTTACGAGCAGTACTTC. Protein: CASTKSLPGLVYEQYF.

This clonotype was found once. The chain joins TRBV6-1 to TRBJ2-5, with 8 bases matching TRBD2. The CDR3 is made up of 13 amino acids. The J segment lost 5 bases and the V segment lost 8 bases, leaving 7 bases of the junction unmatched. Germline CDR1 is MNHNS and CDR2 is SASEGT. The CDR3 bases are TGTGCCAGCTTCGGACTAGCTGAGGAGACCCAGTACTTC. Translation: CASFGLAEETQYF.

The V call is TRBV12-3 or TRBV12-4, the J call TRBJ2-7; D tentatively fits TRBD1 or TRBD2 (5 bases each). V was clipped by 6 bases and J by 2 bases, with 38 bases between them. The CDR3 contains 22 residues. The CDR3 sequence is CASRRGRTPPLGRIKGPYEQYF. CDR3 bases: TGTGCCAGCAGACGGGGTCGTACCCCCCCCCTGGGGCGCATTAAGGGACCCTACGAGCAGTACTTC.

The chain is built from TRBV19 and TRBJ1-5; D perhaps matches TRBD1 (5 bases). This CDR3 region has 16 residues. V lost 11 bases and J 4 bases, leaving 24 bases between the germline ends. CDR1 is LNHDA and CDR2 is SQIVND in the germline V gene (reference sequence). CDR3 loop: CAVGELLPGENQPQHF. The CDR3 nucleotides read TGTGCCGTGGGGGAGCTCCTTCCGGGGGAGAATCAGCCCCAGCATTTT.

This clonotype was counted only a few times. The chain has TRBV2 and TRBJ1-6, with D uncertain. Germline-derived CDR1 and CDR2 are SNHLY and FYNNEI. V shed 5 bases and J shed 14 bases, with 13 bases lying between them. CDR3 length: 12 residues. In nucleotides, the CDR3 is TGTGCCAGCAGTCAGGAGACCCTGGCCCTCCACTTT. This sequence encodes CASSQETLALHF.

This chain links TRBV27 with TRBJ2-5; D may correspond to TRBD1 or TRBD2 (5 bases each). The CDR3 length is 13 residues. Between the trimmed V and J ends, which lost 5 bases and 4 bases, there was a span of 11 bases. Germline loops: CDR1 MNHEY, CDR2 SMNVEV (reference sequence). The CDR3 coding sequence is TGTGCCAGCAGTAGGAAAGGGACAGAGACCCAGTACTTC. Translating it yields CASSRKGTETQYF.

This clonotype occurred a few times. This chain uses TRBV7-9 with TRBJ2-3; 8 nucleotides line up with TRBD1. Unmatched junction bases numbered 10, after V lost 1 base and J lost 1 base. Germline lookup yields CDR1 SEHNR and CDR2 FQNEAQ (reference sequence). The CDR3 has 18 amino acids. DNA of the CDR3: TGTGCCAGCAGCTTAGATGTCGTGTCAGGGGGCCGCACAGATACGCAGTATTTT. Its protein is CASSLDVVSGGRTDTQYF.

This clonotype has more than one count but fewer than ten. The rearrangement uses TRBV2 and TRBJ2-2; D possibly corresponds to TRBD1 (7 bases). CDR1 SNHLY and CDR2 FYNNEI come from the germline V gene. CDR3 size: 15 residues. V was cut by 6 bases and J by 4 bases, with 15 bases left in between. CDR3 residues: CASRRRDRLTGELFF. The CDR3 bases are TGTGCCAGCAGAAGGCGGGACAGACTCACCGGGGAGCTGTTTTTT.

The V call is TRBV29-1, the J call TRBJ1-6; D unclear. The CDR3 loop spans 13 amino acids. Deletions cut 4 bases from V and 9 bases from J, with 13 bases between. Germline lookup yields CDR1 SQVTM and CDR2 ANQGSEA. In DNA form, the CDR3 reads TGCAGCGTTGTCTCGAAGCTGGGTTCACCCCTCCACTTT. It encodes CSVVSKLGSPLHF.

This clonotype was counted only a few times. The V gene is TRBV21-1, the J gene TRBJ2-1; TRBD1, the table's D call, lacks a check against the DNA. TRBV21-1 is a pseudogene. CDR3 length: 18 residues. The CDR3 region has the DNA TGTGCCAGCAGCAATATTAAAGTACAGGGGGCTCCCTACAATGAGCAGTTCTTC. Translated: CASSNIKVQGAPYNEQFF.

The rearrangement joins TRBV5-1 to TRBJ1-1; 7 nucleotides align to TRBD1. V dropped 1 base and J dropped 1; count of bases not matched to a gene: 4. The CDR3 is 15 residues long. Germline V gene data show CDR1 as SGHRS and CDR2 as YFSETQ. The CDR3 here is CASSLTGEANTEAFF. The DNA of the CDR3 is TGCGCCAGCAGCTTGACAGGGGAGGCGAACACTGAAGCTTTCTTT.